These 27 T cell receptor beta chains came from one sample sequenced in a study of siplizumab effects on memory and regulatory T cells. Assay: immunoSEQ multiplex PCR; the TCRdb copy retains only in-frame clones and omits some. The table records roughly 100,000 clones, 96% of them present only once. The sample taken for sequencing was naive CD4+ T cells sorted from blood. All receptors derive from a human donor in good health.

The J gene is TRBJ2-3, the V gene TRBV7-2; no clear D. V was cut by 3 bases and J by 0 bases, with 7 bases left in between. Germline values: CDR1 SGHTA, CDR2 FQGNSA. The length of the CDR3 is 14 residues. The DNA of the CDR3 is TGTGCCAGCAGCTTCTTACGGAGCACAGATACGCAGTATTTT. Residues: CASSFLRSTDTQYF.

This chain joins TRBV18 and TRBJ2-1; D remains unclear. The germline V gene has CDR1 KGHSH and CDR2 LQKENI. The CDR3 spans 15 residues. V lost 6 bases and J lost 0, with 12 bases in between. DNA for the CDR3: TGTGCCAGCTCCCCGCCCATAGGCTCCTACAATGAGCAGTTCTTC. Translated, it gives CASSPPIGSYNEQFF.

This clone occurred once. The V call is TRBV11-2, the J call TRBJ1-1, with TRBD1 as a possible D gene (5 bases). This CDR3 region has 14 residues. Trimming took off 1 base at V and 4 bases at J, with 10 bases between the two ends. The germline V gene encodes CDR1 SGHAT and CDR2 FQNNGV. The CDR3 region is CASSLAQGATEAFF. CDR3 DNA sequence: TGTGCCAGCAGCTTAGCTCAGGGAGCCACTGAAGCTTTCTTT.

The CDR3 loop reads CASSLKGEGEKLFF. The CDR3 DNA reads TGTGCCAGCAGCTTAAAAGGGGAAGGTGAAAAACTGTTTTTT. The J gene is TRBJ1-4, the V gene TRBV11-2, with D possibly being TRBD1 (5 bases). Trimming stripped 2 bases from V and 7 bases from J, with 11 bases between. This CDR3 is 14 amino acids long. Germline-derived CDR1 and CDR2 are SGHAT and FQNNGV.

This clone appeared once. V usage is TRBV7-3 and J usage is TRBJ1-1, with TRBD1 identical over 8 bases. V shed 3 bases and J 0 bases; nucleotides not matched to a gene: 3. The CDR3 has 15 amino acids. Germline V gives CDR1 SGHTA, CDR2 FQGTGA. CDR3 loop: CASSLAGGMNTEAFF. For the CDR3, the DNA is TGTGCCAGCAGCTTGGCAGGGGGCATGAACACTGAAGCTTTCTTT.

The rearrangement links TRBV10-3 to TRBJ1-1; possible D gene TRBD1, 6 bases. From germline, CDR1 is ENHRY and CDR2 SYGVKD. The CDR3 runs to 15 residues. Trimming took 4 bases from V and 2 from J, leaving 14 bases between them. Written as DNA, the CDR3 is TGTGCCATCAGTGCAGTAAGGGGGGGCAACACTGAAGCTTTCTTT. Translation: CAISAVRGGNTEAFF.

DNA for the CDR3: TGTGCCAGCAGCGTAGGGGACAGGGCATCAGATACGCAGTATTTT. It is translated as CASSVGDRASDTQYF. The V and J genes are TRBV9 and TRBJ2-3, with 9 bases matching TRBD1. The CDR3 spans 15 residues. Germline V gene data show CDR1 as SGDLS and CDR2 as YYNGEE. The V gene end was trimmed by 0 bases and the J gene end by 4 bases; junction bases not matched to a gene: 3.

This chain connects TRBV5-5 to TRBJ2-1; 13 bases fit TRBD2. Germline values: CDR1 SGHKS, CDR2 YYEKEE (reference sequence). V lost 4 bases, J lost 8 bases, and 12 bases stayed unmatched. CDR3 length: 17 residues. DNA of the CDR3: TGTGCCAGCAGCAAAGGGACTAGCGGGGACACGCGGGATGAGCAGTTCTTC. This sequence encodes CASSKGTSGDTRDEQFF.

The chain is built from TRBV18 and TRBJ1-1; D gene ambiguous. The CDR3 sequence is 16 residues long. Trimming removed 3 bases from V and 1 base from J, with 15 bases in between. Germline V gene data show CDR1 as KGHSH and CDR2 as LQKENI. For the CDR3, the DNA is TGTGCCAGCTCACCCGCCGTCGGAACAGCGAACACTGAAGCTTTCTTT. This translates into CASSPAVGTANTEAFF.

The chain joins TRBV4-3 to TRBJ2-1, with TRBD2 matching 11 bases. The CDR3 covers 14 residues. Trimming took 3 bases from V and 8 from J; bases not matched to a gene: 3. Per the germline V gene, CDR1 is LGHNA and CDR2 is YSLEER. The CDR3 here is CASSHLAGGDEQFF. DNA of the CDR3: TGCGCCAGCAGCCACTTAGCGGGGGGGGATGAGCAGTTCTTC.

This chain uses TRBV7-2 with TRBJ2-5, with D uncertain. The V gene lost 4 bases and the J gene lost 1 base, with 7 bases spanning the gap. CDR3 length: 13 amino acids. Germline values: CDR1 SGHTA, CDR2 FQGNSA. The CDR3 here is CASSYGLQETQYF. Here the CDR3 DNA reads TGTGCCAGCAGCTATGGGCTCCAAGAGACCCAGTACTTC. The entire variable domain, with the rest obtained from reference TRBV7-2 and TRBJ2-5, is as follows: GAGVSQSPSNKVTEKGKDVELRCDPISGHTALYWYRQSLGQGLEFLIYFQGNSAPDKSGLPSDRFSAERTGGSVSTLTIQRTQQEDSAVYLCASSYGLQETQYFGPGTRLLVL.

The rearrangement links TRBV6-1 to TRBJ2-3; 8 bases map to TRBD2. Germline lookup yields CDR1 MNHNS and CDR2 SASEGT. Trimming cost V 5 bases and J 1 base; bases outside gene matches: 2. The CDR3 runs 14 residues. CDR3 nucleotide sequence: TGTGCCAGCAGTAGCGGGGGAGGCACAGATACGCAGTATTTT. This codes for CASSSGGGTDTQYF.

This clone was counted between two and nine times. The chain employs TRBV28 and TRBJ1-5, with a possible D match to TRBD1 (5 bases). Germline CDR1 MDHEN, CDR2 SYDVKM. This CDR3 is 15 amino acids long. Between the trimmed V and J ends, which lost 3 bases and 5 bases, there was a span of 14 bases. The CDR3, as DNA: TGTGCCAGCAGTTTTCCGGGGCGCCTCGATCAGCCCCAGCATTTT. Its protein is CASSFPGRLDQPQHF.

The CDR3 sequence: CASFPGVNTEAFF. In nucleotides, the CDR3 is TGTGCCAGCTTCCCGGGGGTGAACACTGAAGCTTTCTTT. The rearrangement joins TRBV6-4 to TRBJ1-1; tentative D call: TRBD1 (5 bases). Per the germline V gene, CDR1 is MRHNA and CDR2 is SNTAGT. The V end was cut by 8 bases, the J end by 0 bases, with 10 bases between. The CDR3 has 13 residues.

J is TRBJ1-5 and V is TRBV7-9, with TRBD1 as a possible D gene (5 bases). The CDR3 runs to 15 residues. The V gene lost 5 bases and the J gene lost 4 bases, with 15 bases spanning the gap. Germline V CDR1 and CDR2: SEHNR, FQNEAQ (reference sequence). In nucleotides, the CDR3 is TGTGCCAGCAGCCCTAAGGGGTCTGAAAATCAGCCCCAGCATTTT. Translated, it gives CASSPKGSENQPQHF.

V and J are TRBV5-1 and TRBJ1-2; unclear D gene. CDR1 SGHRS and CDR2 YFSETQ come from the germline V gene. The length of the CDR3 is 13 residues. V lost 0 bases to trimming and J lost 8 bases, with 11 bases between them. CDR3 residues: CASSLDPGFGYTF. CDR3 in DNA: TGCGCCAGCAGCTTGGATCCAGGCTTCGGCTACACCTTC.

The genes are TRBV29-1 and TRBJ1-1, with TRBD1 matching over 7 bases. The J segment lost 8 bases and the V segment lost 6 bases, leaving 15 bases of the junction unmatched. Germline loops: CDR1 SQVTM, CDR2 ANQGSEA. The CDR3 is made up of 14 amino acids. This CDR3 is CSVAFDRVRLEAFF. DNA for the CDR3: TGCAGCGTAGCCTTCGACAGGGTTCGGTTGGAAGCTTTCTTT.

The CDR3 sequence is CASRPGPITDTQYF. The CDR3 coding sequence is TGTGCCAGCAGACCGGGACCCATCACAGATACGCAGTATTTT. The chain uses TRBV6-5 and TRBJ2-3; D may be TRBD1 or TRBD2 (5 bases each). Trimming removed 6 bases from V and 2 bases from J, with 12 bases in between. The germline V gene has CDR1 MNHEY and CDR2 SVGAGI. The CDR3 consists of 14 residues.

The chain couples TRBV29-1 to TRBJ2-7; weak D call: TRBD1 (6 bases). V shed 2 bases and J shed 6 bases, with 11 bases lying between them. Germline assignment: CDR1 SQVTM and CDR2 ANQGSEA. The CDR3 covers 12 residues. The CDR3 loop is CSVETQGSEQYF. Here the CDR3 DNA reads TGCAGCGTTGAAACCCAGGGGAGCGAGCAGTACTTC.

The chain is built from TRBV5-1 and TRBJ1-1, with D possibly matching TRBD1 (5 bases). Trimming cost V 4 bases and J 6 bases, with 19 bases left between them. Per the germline V gene, CDR1 is SGHRS and CDR2 is YFSETQ. The CDR3 contains 15 residues. The CDR3 protein is CASSGEGRLSPEAFF. Here the CDR3 DNA reads TGCGCCAGCAGCGGGGAGGGACGGCTCAGTCCTGAAGCTTTCTTT.

The chain is built from TRBV6-5 and TRBJ1-1; the D gene is possibly TRBD1 (6 bases). The V end lost 9 bases, the J end lost 4 bases, and 9 bases lay between the germline ends. Germline loops: CDR1 MNHEY, CDR2 SVGAGI. CDR3 size: 11 residues. CDR3 region: CASSQGTEAFF. The CDR3 DNA reads as TGTGCCAGTTCACAGGGCACTGAAGCTTTCTTT.

The chain is built from TRBV4-1 and TRBJ2-5; the D gene is possibly TRBD1 (6 bases). Germline CDR1 MGHRA, CDR2 YSYEKL. This CDR3 region has 15 residues. Trimming pared 2 bases from V and 4 bases from J, leaving 14 bases between. The CDR3 here is CASSQTPGQPETQYF. The CDR3 coding sequence is TGCGCCAGCAGCCAAACCCCGGGACAACCAGAGACCCAGTACTTC.

This sequence joins TRBV10-3 and TRBJ2-2, with 10 bases lining up with TRBD2. V was clipped by 8 bases and J by 7 bases; unmatched bases: 7. Germline values: CDR1 ENHRY, CDR2 SYGVKD. The CDR3 has 14 residues. The CDR3 nucleotides are TGTGCCATCGAGAGCGGGGGGGCTGGCGGGGAGCTGTTTTTT. It codes for CAIESGGAGGELFF.

The CDR3 bases are TGTGCTAGTGGTTTGGTAGCCCAAACACAGGGGGCGCGGGATGAAAAACTGTTTTTT. Translation gives CASGLVAQTQGARDEKLFF. J is TRBJ1-4 and V is TRBV12-5; 9 bases map to TRBD1. Germline CDR1 LGHNT, CDR2 FRNRAP. Trimming took 0 bases from V and 6 from J; bases not matched to a gene: 14. The length of the CDR3 is 19 residues.

As DNA, the CDR3 is TGTGCCAGCAGCTTGATTAGCGGGGGGCTGGAGGGGGAGCAGTTCTTC. It encodes CASSLISGGLEGEQFF. The V and J genes are TRBV5-4 and TRBJ2-1; 10 positions match TRBD2. The CDR3 runs 16 residues. Germline assignment: CDR1 SGHNT and CDR2 YYREEE (reference sequence). V shed 1 base and J 10 bases; nucleotides not matched to a gene: 11.

V is TRBV6-1 and J is TRBJ1-2; D is possibly TRBD1 (6 bases). The CDR3 is made up of 12 amino acids. V was pared by 11 bases and J by 4 bases, with 14 bases between. The germline V gene has CDR1 MNHNS and CDR2 SASEGT. The CDR3 bases are TGTGCCTCGGGGGGCTTTCGCTATGGCTACACCTTC. Its translation: CASGGFRYGYTF.

The chain's CDR3 is CASSFSKPGLVKTQYF. In nucleotides, the CDR3 is TGTGCCAGCAGCTTCTCCAAACCCGGACTAGTAAAGACCCAGTACTTC. This sequence joins TRBV7-2 and TRBJ2-5; 7 positions match TRBD2. The CDR3 length is 16 residues. J gave up 6 bases and V 3 bases, and 13 bases lay outside the gene matches. CDR1 SGHTA and CDR2 FQGNSA come from the germline V gene.